This TCR beta chain comes out of a study of T cell repertoires in ileal Crohn's disease. Only in-frame clones appear in the TCRdb table, and some are missing; sequencing was by immunoSEQ multiplex PCR. Among over 9,500 clones listed, approximately 82% were seen once. Overall study results and limits: Endoscopic recurrence occurred in every patient whose clonality exceeded 26.8%. High-frequency clones were more common in sorted CD8 than CD4 cells.

With regard to this clone: Its antigen remains unidentified.

The sample was ileal tissue. This clonotype originated in an adult with Crohn's disease.

The CDR3 coding sequence is TGTGCCAGCAGTTTACCCAGCTACGAGCAGTACTTC. Translation: CASSLPSYEQYF. This rearrangement joins TRBV28 to TRBJ2-7; D unresolved. Trimming removed 2 bases at V and 3 bases at J, with 5 bases between. The CDR3 has 12 amino acids. Per germline, CDR1 MDHEN and CDR2 SYDVKM. The whole variable domain, remainder taken from reference TRBV28 and TRBJ2-7, is DVKVTQSSRYLVKRTGEKVFLECVQDMDHENMFWYRQDPGLGLRLIYFSYDVKMKEKGDIPEGYSVSREKKERFSLILESASTNQTSMYLCASSLPSYEQYFGPGTRLTVT.